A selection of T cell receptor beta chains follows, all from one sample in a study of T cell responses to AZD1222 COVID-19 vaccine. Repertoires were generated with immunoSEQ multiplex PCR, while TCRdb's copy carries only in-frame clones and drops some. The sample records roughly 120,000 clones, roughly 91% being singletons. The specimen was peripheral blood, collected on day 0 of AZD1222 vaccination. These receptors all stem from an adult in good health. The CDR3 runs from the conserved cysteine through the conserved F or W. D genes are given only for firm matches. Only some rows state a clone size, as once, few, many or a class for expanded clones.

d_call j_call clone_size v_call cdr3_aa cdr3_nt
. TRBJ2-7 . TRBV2 CASSPGGSYEQYF TGTGCCAGCAGCCCCGGGGGCTCCTACGAGCAGTACTTC
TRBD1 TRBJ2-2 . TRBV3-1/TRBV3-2 CASSQGLRQGVNTGELFF TGTGCCAGCAGCCAAGGTCTTAGGCAGGGGGTGAACACCGGGGAGCTGTTTTTT
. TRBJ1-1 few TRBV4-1 CASSFSDKMNTEAFF TGCGCCAGCAGCTTCTCGGACAAGATGAACACTGAAGCTTTCTTT
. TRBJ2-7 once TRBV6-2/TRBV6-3 CASSYGISYEQYF TGTGCCAGCAGTTACGGGATCTCCTACGAGCAGTACTTC
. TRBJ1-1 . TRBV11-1 CASSLGGTTVNTEAFF TGTGCCAGCAGCTTAGGGGGAACGACAGTGAACACTGAAGCTTTCTTT
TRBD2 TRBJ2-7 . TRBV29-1 CSVGMREAYEQYF TGCAGCGTTGGGATGCGGGAGGCCTACGAGCAGTACTTC
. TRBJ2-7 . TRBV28 CASGKGSSYEQYF TGTGCCAGCGGGAAGGGCTCCTCCTACGAGCAGTACTTC
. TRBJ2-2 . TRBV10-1 CASSREELFF TGCGCCAGCAGCCGGGAGGAGCTGTTTTTT
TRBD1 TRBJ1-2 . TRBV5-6 CASSPRDRGFYGYTF TGTGCCAGCAGCCCCCGGGACAGGGGGTTCTATGGCTACACCTTC
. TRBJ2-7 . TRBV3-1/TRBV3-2 CASRAGSEQYF TGTGCCAGCAGGGCAGGCTCCGAGCAGTACTTC